These 23 T cell receptor beta chains share one sample of origin, sequenced in a study of human T cells and chemical hapten exposure. Time point indicated: patch test 1, 2 weeks after DPC sensitization. Treatment indicated: therapeutic diphenylcyclopropenone sensitization with weekly scalp DPC. TCRdb re-called the RACE reads through MiXCR, storing one row per CDR3 protein. There are around 52,000 distinct CDR3 sequences in the sample; about 9% occur only once, and about an eighth lies in the top ten. Sequencing used whole blood, obtained in connection with sensitization to the hapten diphenylcyclopropenone (DPC). The receptors shown here come from a woman in her thirties or forties with alopecia areata. Some clones in this sample may be carry-over from other donors' samples.

This clonotype has only a few counts. Just one base apart from a much larger clone, this may be a read error. This rearrangement joins TRBV4-2 to TRBJ1-2; maybe TRBD1 (6 bases). Germline CDR1 is LGHNA and CDR2 is YNFKEQ. This CDR3 is built from 15 residues. The CDR3 DNA follows: TGTGCCAGCGGCCAAGAAGGCGGGGGCGGCTATGGCTACACCTTC. Amino acid sequence: CASGQEGGGGYGYTF.

This clonotype has a count of ten or more. V gene TRBV4-1 combines with J gene TRBJ2-2; D remains ambiguous. V shed 4 bases and J shed 5 bases, with 5 bases lying between them. Germline CDR1 is MGHRA and CDR2 is YSYEKL. The CDR3 is made up of 12 amino acids. CDR3 protein: CASSRITGELFF. The CDR3 DNA is TGCGCCAGCAGCCGAATAACCGGGGAGCTGTTTTTT.

This clonotype turned up a few times. The chain has TRBV9 and TRBJ1-4; the D gene is possibly TRBD1 (6 bases). The germline V gene encodes CDR1 SGDLS and CDR2 YYNGEE. The V end was cut by 2 bases, the J end by 8 bases, with 13 bases between. The CDR3 covers 14 residues. This CDR3 reads CASSVSGVSEKLFF. CDR3 nucleotides: TGTGCCAGCAGCGTCTCAGGGGTATCCGAAAAACTGTTTTTT.

The chain carries TRBV11-2 and TRBJ2-2, with D tentatively TRBD1 (5 bases). Germline V gives CDR1 SGHAT, CDR2 FQNNGV. The CDR3 totals 15 residues. V was pared by 1 base and J by 3 bases, with 9 bases between. The CDR3 sequence is CASSLGRGYTGELFF. The CDR3 region has the DNA TGTGCCAGCAGCTTAGGAAGGGGATACACCGGGGAGCTGTTTTTT.

The rearrangement uses TRBV28 and TRBJ1-3; no reliable D call. This CDR3 is built from 12 residues. Germline V gives CDR1 MDHEN, CDR2 SYDVKM. Trimming stripped 3 bases from V and 4 bases from J, with 4 bases between. This CDR3 is CASSLKGNTIYF. In DNA, the CDR3 is TGTGCCAGCAGTTTGAAGGGAAACACCATATATTTT.

Ten or more counts support this clonotype. The chain joins TRBV14 to TRBJ2-5; D remains unclear. The V end was cut by 0 bases, the J end by 4 bases, with 0 bases between. CDR1 is SGHDN, CDR2 FVKESK, per germline. The CDR3 spans 11 residues. CDR3 DNA sequence: TGTGCCAGCAGCCAAGAAGAGACCCAGTACTTC. This encodes CASSQEETQYF.

This clonotype appeared a few times. The V gene is TRBV5-5, the J gene TRBJ2-1; 7 positions match TRBD1. The germline CDR1 and CDR2 sequences are SGHKS and YYEKEE (reference sequence). CDR3 length: 15 amino acids. J lost 3 bases, V lost 5 bases, and 8 bases had no gene match. CDR3 loop: CASSSRDRNYNEQFF. CDR3 bases: TGTGCCAGCAGTAGTAGGGACAGAAACTACAATGAGCAGTTCTTC. The whole variable domain, filled in from reference TRBV5-5 and TRBJ2-1, reads DAGVTQSPTHLIKTRGQQVTLRCSPISGHKSVSWYQQVLGQGPQFIFQYYEKEERGRGNFPDRFSARQFPNYSSELNVNALLLGDSALYLCASSSRDRNYNEQFFGPGTRLTVL.

This clonotype was picked up many times. The gene calls are TRBV29-1 and TRBJ2-2; 12 bases line up with TRBD2. Germline CDR1 and CDR2: SQVTM and ANQGSEA. The length of the CDR3 is 14 residues. With 5 bases clipped from V and 3 bases from J, the junction kept 1 base outside the gene matches. The CDR3 sequence is CSVRTSGDTGELFF. The DNA of the CDR3 is TGCAGCGTTCGGACTAGCGGGGACACCGGGGAGCTGTTTTTT.

This clonotype was observed at least ten times. This chain links TRBV28 with TRBJ2-4; tentatively, D is TRBD1 or TRBD2 (5 bases each). Trimming took 6 bases from V and 9 from J, leaving 15 bases between them. Germline V lookup: CDR1 MDHEN, CDR2 SYDVKM. The CDR3 spans 13 residues. CDR3 loop: CASSPGRRLIQYF. DNA of the CDR3: TGTGCCAGCAGCCCGGGACGGCGGCTCATTCAGTACTTC.

This clonotype was seen more than once but under ten times. This chain links TRBV6-2 or TRBV6-3 with TRBJ2-2; 12 bases match TRBD2. This CDR3 contains 17 residues. V dropped 6 bases and J dropped 1; count of bases not matched to a gene: 6. CDR1 is MNHEY and CDR2 is SVGEGT in the germline V gene. DNA of the CDR3: TGTGCCAGCAGCAAACGGACTAGCGGGGAGAACACCGGGGAGCTGTTTTTT. Residues: CASSKRTSGENTGELFF.

The V gene is TRBV28, the J gene TRBJ2-7; 7 bases are shared with TRBD2. The CDR3 spans 13 residues. Germline V lookup: CDR1 MDHEN, CDR2 SYDVKM. V lost 7 bases and J lost 3; bases outside the gene matches: 6. CDR3 nucleotide sequence: TGTGCCAGCACCATAGGCGGGGGCTACGAGCAGTACTTC. Protein sequence: CASTIGGGYEQYF.

The chain employs TRBV28 and TRBJ2-7; D unclear. V lost 5 bases, J lost 0 bases, and 2 bases lay in between. The CDR3 loop spans 11 amino acids. The germline V gene has CDR1 MDHEN and CDR2 SYDVKM. DNA of the CDR3: TGTGCCAGCAGTACCTCCTACGAGCAGTACTTC. Amino acid sequence: CASSTSYEQYF.

This clonotype appeared a few times. The chain employs TRBV20-1 and TRBJ2-1; D call uncertain. Germline CDR1 reads DFQATT; CDR2 reads SNEGSKA (reference sequence). The CDR3 contains 16 residues. V was pared by 0 bases and J by 5 bases, with 17 bases between. The CDR3 coding sequence is TGCAGTGCTAGAGAGCCCCGGACCCCTTGGGACAATGAGCAGTTCTTC. Its translation is CSAREPRTPWDNEQFF.

This clonotype was seen a handful of times. This sequence joins TRBV9 and TRBJ2-3; D unresolved. The CDR3 consists of 12 residues. Trimming pared 3 bases from V and 6 bases from J, leaving 8 bases between. Looked up from germline, CDR1 is SGDLS and CDR2 is YYNGEE. CDR3 protein: CASSAWGDTQYF. The CDR3 coding sequence is TGTGCCAGCAGCGCTTGGGGTGATACGCAGTATTTT.

A few counts support this clonotype. The rearrangement links TRBV19 to TRBJ1-2; perhaps TRBD1 as D (5 bases). In germline, CDR1 is LNHDA, CDR2 SQIVND (reference sequence). This CDR3 is built from 11 residues. V was pared by 11 bases and J by 14 bases, with 21 bases between. As DNA, the CDR3 is TGTGCCGGATTACGTGGCAGGGAGCATACCTTC. The encoded protein is CAGLRGREHTF.

There are many counts of this clonotype. The V gene is TRBV28, the J gene TRBJ1-2; D may be TRBD1 (5 bases). Germline CDR1 and CDR2: MDHEN and SYDVKM. The CDR3 extends over 14 amino acids. The ends were cut back, 6 bases at V and 2 bases at J, with 13 bases in the middle. CDR3 sequence (DNA): TGTGCCAGCAGCCAAACTGACAGAAACTATGGCTACACCTTC. This gives the protein CASSQTDRNYGYTF.

This clonotype was detected ten times or more. The chain employs TRBV6-6 and TRBJ1-1; TRBD1 is a possible D gene (5 bases). With 4 bases removed from V and 4 bases from J, the gap between germline ends came to 10 bases. Germline CDR1 MNHNY, CDR2 SVGAGI (reference sequence). This CDR3 has 13 amino acids. As DNA, the CDR3 is TGTGCCAGCAGTTTCGACAGTCTCACTGAAGCTTTCTTT. Its translation: CASSFDSLTEAFF.

This clonotype was recorded at least ten times. The chain carries TRBV7-3 and TRBJ2-3; TRBD2 matches 8 bases. The CDR3 loop spans 12 amino acids. V shed 8 bases and J 6 bases; nucleotides not matched to a gene: 4. Germline assignment: CDR1 SGHTA and CDR2 FQGTGA. For the CDR3, the DNA is TGTGCCAGCGGGACTAGAGGGGATACGCAGTATTTT. It specifies CASGTRGDTQYF.

This clonotype was detected ten times or more. This rearrangement joins TRBV3-1 to TRBJ2-1; D could derive from TRBD1 or TRBD2 (6 bases each). V gave up 6 bases and J gave up 4 bases, with 16 bases separating them. This CDR3 region has 15 residues. From germline, CDR1 is LGHDT and CDR2 YNNKEL (reference sequence). The CDR3 sequence is CASRENRGPYNEQFF. The CDR3 DNA sequence: TGTGCCAGCAGAGAGAACCGGGGGCCATACAATGAGCAGTTCTTC.

V is TRBV7-3 and J is TRBJ1-1; TRBD1 is a possible D gene (6 bases). CDR3 length: 13 residues. Trimming left V 4 bases short and J 1 base short, with 7 bases between. Germline CDR1 and CDR2: SGHTA and FQGTGA. CDR3 loop: CASSSQGNTEAFF. The CDR3, as DNA: TGTGCCAGCAGCTCACAGGGGAACACTGAAGCTTTCTTT.

This clonotype was counted at least ten times. The chain links TRBV6-4 to TRBJ1-2; D remains unclear. The CDR3 runs 13 residues. Germline V gene lookup returns CDR1 MRHNA and CDR2 SNTAGT. V was cut by 4 bases and J by 2 bases, with 8 bases left in between. The CDR3 DNA sequence: TGTGCCAGCAGTGGAGACGGAAACTATGGCTACACCTTC. This translates into CASSGDGNYGYTF.

This clonotype was observed many times. The J gene is TRBJ1-2, the V gene TRBV6-1; D gene ambiguous. Per the germline V gene, CDR1 is MNHNS and CDR2 is SASEGT. Trimming took off 6 bases at V and 0 bases at J, with 8 bases between the two ends. The CDR3 is 13 amino acids. The CDR3: CASRTGSNYGYTF. The DNA of the CDR3 is TGTGCCAGCAGGACGGGTTCTAACTATGGCTACACCTTC.

The rearrangement uses TRBV27 and TRBJ1-2; D ambiguous. Germline CDR1 and CDR2: MNHEY and SMNVEV (reference sequence). The CDR3 contains 14 residues. Deletions cut 5 bases from V and 8 bases from J, with 18 bases between. DNA of the CDR3: TGTGCCAGCAGTACACTATTTGGCGTTTCGGGCTACACCTTC. Translation: CASSTLFGVSGYTF.